The 18 T cell receptor beta chains below were found in one sample sequenced in a study of shared clonotypes between healthy human individuals. Assay used: immunoSEQ multiplex PCR; TCRdb lists only in-frame clones, some missing. The sample holds some 1.5 million clones; roughly 96% are singletons and the top ten take approximately 1.1%. The source material was naive CD4+ T cells sorted from blood. As to subset: CD45RA+ positively selected. Receptors originate from a young man in good health.

This CDR3 reads CASSLDTAVYNEQFF. CDR3 sequence (DNA): TGTGCCAGCAGCTTGGATACAGCGGTCTACAATGAGCAGTTCTTC. The J gene is TRBJ2-1, the V gene TRBV7-9; D perhaps matches TRBD2 (5 bases). This CDR3 spans 15 amino acids. V was trimmed by 3 bases and J by 3 bases, leaving 12 bases between them. Germline values: CDR1 SEHNR, CDR2 FQNEAQ (reference sequence).

V and J are TRBV28 and TRBJ2-7; 9 bases match TRBD1. Germline V gene data show CDR1 as MDHEN and CDR2 as SYDVKM. The CDR3 runs to 14 residues. V shed 8 bases, J shed 4 bases, and the junction held 9 bases outside the gene matches. CDR3: CASAAGTGRYEQYF. The DNA of the CDR3 is TGTGCCAGCGCCGCCGGGACAGGGCGATACGAGCAGTACTTC. Drawing the rest from reference TRBV28 and TRBJ2-7, the complete variable domain is DVKVTQSSRYLVKRTGEKVFLECVQDMDHENMFWYRQDPGLGLRLIYFSYDVKMKEKGDIPEGYSVSREKKERFSLILESASTNQTSMYLCASAAGTGRYEQYFGPGTRLTVT.

The genes are TRBV5-1 and TRBJ2-7, with 10 bases matching TRBD2. This CDR3 is 15 amino acids long. V shed 0 bases and J 3 bases; nucleotides not matched to a gene: 3. In germline, CDR1 is SGHRS, CDR2 YFSETQ. The CDR3 region is CASSLASGSNYEQYF. The CDR3 DNA follows: TGCGCCAGCAGCTTGGCTAGCGGGAGTAACTACGAGCAGTACTTC.

This chain connects TRBV10-3 to TRBJ2-1; D is unresolved. V lost 6 bases, J lost 5 bases, and 11 bases lay in between. The CDR3 spans 13 residues. The germline gives CDR1 ENHRY, CDR2 SYGVKD. The CDR3 DNA follows: TGTGCCATCAGCAACGAGTGGGACAATGAGCAGTTCTTC. Translated: CAISNEWDNEQFF.

V is TRBV11-2 and J is TRBJ2-1, with TRBD1 identical over 9 bases. CDR1 and CDR2 (germline): SGHAT, FQNNGV. V lost 2 bases and J lost 6; bases outside the gene matches: 8. The length of the CDR3 is 16 residues. The CDR3 reads CASSLRLQGASNEQFF. DNA of the CDR3: TGTGCCAGCAGCTTACGCTTACAGGGGGCCTCCAATGAGCAGTTCTTC.

The rearrangement uses TRBV5-4 and TRBJ2-6; D gene uncertain. CDR3 length equals 18 residues. The germline V gene encodes CDR1 SGHNT and CDR2 YYREEE (reference sequence). Trimming left V 0 bases short and J 0 bases short, with 13 bases between. CDR3 amino acids: CASSLVSVISSGANVLTF. The CDR3 coding sequence is TGTGCCAGCAGCTTGGTTTCAGTAATAAGCTCTGGGGCCAACGTCCTGACTTTC.

CDR3 in amino acids: CASSQEVGMGSYEQYF. The CDR3 coding sequence is TGTGCCAGCAGCCAAGAAGTAGGGATGGGGTCCTACGAGCAGTACTTC. This chain uses TRBV14 with TRBJ2-7; D not resolved. The germline V and J ends were trimmed by 0 bases and 1 base, with 13 bases remaining between them. This CDR3 region has 16 residues. Germline CDR1 is SGHDN and CDR2 is FVKESK.

The chain has TRBV5-4 and TRBJ2-2; 7 bases agree with TRBD1. Losses at the gene ends were 7 bases for V and 3 bases for J; bases not matched to a gene: 6. CDR3 size: 14 residues. CDR1 and CDR2 (germline): SGHNT, YYREEE (reference sequence). The CDR3 is CASGQQGYTGELFF. Written as DNA, the CDR3 is TGTGCCAGCGGTCAACAGGGGTACACCGGGGAGCTGTTTTTT.

The V call is TRBV9, the J call TRBJ1-1, with D possibly TRBD1 on 6 matching bases. CDR1 and CDR2 (germline): SGDLS, YYNGEE. CDR3 length: 15 amino acids. Trimming removed 3 bases at V and 3 bases at J, with 15 bases between. The CDR3 DNA sequence: TGTGCCAGCAGCGCTCGACAGGTTCCGGACACTGAAGCTTTCTTT. Protein: CASSARQVPDTEAFF.

The chain has TRBV30 and TRBJ2-7; 12 bases are shared with TRBD1. From germline, CDR1 is GTSNPN and CDR2 SVGIG (reference sequence). This CDR3 is 19 amino acids long. Losses at the gene ends were 4 bases for V and 2 bases for J; bases not matched to a gene: 18. The CDR3 bases are TGTGCCTGGAAACCTTGGGACAGGGGGCGGGTAGCGTCTCCCTACGAGCAGTACTTC. Its translation is CAWKPWDRGRVASPYEQYF.

V and J are TRBV30 and TRBJ1-5, with 8 bases identical to TRBD1. Germline V gene lookup returns CDR1 GTSNPN and CDR2 SVGIG (reference sequence). The CDR3 totals 15 residues. J lost 5 bases, V lost 2 bases, and 8 bases had no gene match. CDR3 residues: CAWSHTGGNHQPQHF. CDR3 in DNA: TGTGCCTGGAGTCATACAGGGGGGAACCATCAGCCCCAGCATTTT.

The chain employs TRBV7-8 and TRBJ2-7; 9 bases agree with TRBD2. This CDR3 comprises 15 residues. With 5 bases clipped from V and 2 bases from J, the junction kept 7 bases outside the gene matches. CDR1 is SGHVS and CDR2 is FQNEAQ in the germline V gene. CDR3 DNA sequence: TGTGCCAGCAGCCCCTTGGCGGGAGGGCCCTACGAGCAGTACTTC. As protein: CASSPLAGGPYEQYF.

V usage is TRBV12-1 and J usage is TRBJ2-5; the table gives TRBD2 as D, unverified against the DNA. TRBV12-1 is a pseudogene segment. The CDR3 sequence is 16 residues long. The CDR3 region is CASSFGRTGGQETQYF. The CDR3, as DNA: TGTGCCAGCAGCTTTGGGCGGACGGGAGGCCAAGAGACCCAGTACTTC.

This sequence joins TRBV19 and TRBJ1-5; D is perhaps TRBD1 (5 bases). The CDR3 is made up of 16 amino acids. In germline, CDR1 is LNHDA, CDR2 SQIVND (reference sequence). Trimming removed 1 base from V and 8 bases from J, with 18 bases in between. CDR3 protein: CASSIAGTGPREPQHF. DNA for the CDR3: TGTGCCAGTAGTATAGCAGGGACCGGCCCCAGGGAGCCCCAGCATTTT.

V and J are TRBV2 and TRBJ2-2, with D unclear. With 3 bases removed from V and 6 bases from J, the gap between germline ends came to 8 bases. The CDR3 contains 13 residues. Germline CDR1 and CDR2: SNHLY and FYNNEI. CDR3 residues: CASSDQGAGELFF. Here the CDR3 DNA reads TGTGCCAGCAGTGATCAAGGCGCCGGGGAGCTGTTTTTT.

This clone was seen only once. V usage is TRBV15 and J usage is TRBJ2-5, with 10 bases aligning to TRBD2. Looked up from germline, CDR1 is LNHNV and CDR2 is YYDKDF (reference sequence). Unmatched junction bases numbered 3, after V lost 1 base and J lost 1 base. The CDR3 consists of 16 residues. The CDR3 sequence is CATSRGTSGAQETQYF. CDR3 coding DNA: TGTGCCACCAGCAGAGGCACTAGCGGGGCCCAAGAGACCCAGTACTTC.

The rearrangement links TRBV5-4 to TRBJ1-2, with D uncertain. Trimming took off 3 bases at V and 0 bases at J, with 6 bases between the two ends. The CDR3 has 13 residues. Germline assignment: CDR1 SGHNT and CDR2 YYREEE (reference sequence). The CDR3 bases are TGTGCCAGCAGCTCAACAGCTAACTATGGCTACACCTTC. This codes for CASSSTANYGYTF.

V is TRBV18 and J is TRBJ2-7; D unresolved. The CDR3 is 12 amino acids. V lost 6 bases to trimming and J lost 5 bases, with 11 bases between them. The germline V gene encodes CDR1 KGHSH and CDR2 LQKENI. The CDR3 is CASSVLGNEQYF. DNA of the CDR3: TGTGCCAGCTCCGTTCTAGGTAACGAGCAGTACTTC. The full variable domain, in which reference TRBV18 and TRBJ2-7 provide the parts outside the CDR3, is NAGVMQNPRHLVRRRGQEARLRCSPMKGHSHVYWYRQLPEEGLKFMVYLQKENIIDESGMPKERFSAEFPKEGPSILRIQQVVRGDSAAYFCASSVLGNEQYFGPGTRLTVT.